This T cell receptor beta chain was obtained from a study of radiotherapy plus CTLA-4 blockade in lung cancer. Overall study findings and caveats: Subsequent to radiotherapy plus ipilimumab, tumor-derived TCR clones underwent expansion in blood.

Germline V gives CDR1 MNHNS, CDR2 SASEGT. Trimming took 4 bases from V and 5 from J; bases not matched to a gene: 14. The length of the CDR3 is 17 residues. Method: immunoSEQ multiplex PCR; TCRdb's copy keeps in-frame clones and lacks some. The table includes roughly 54,000 clones, 70% to 85% detected once. To note about this clone: No antigen is known for it.

The receptor was derived from a human donor with non-small cell lung cancer who had a partial response to radiotherapy plus ipilimumab. Sequences were derived from peripheral blood, sampled from a patient treated with radiotherapy plus ipilimumab. The V call is TRBV6-1, the J call TRBJ1-2, with TRBD1 matching over 9 bases. In DNA, the CDR3 is TGTGCCAGCAGTGGGGGTACAGGGGGCGCTCAATGGTATGGCTACACCTTC. Its translation is CASSGGTGGAQWYGYTF.